This T cell receptor beta chain was captured in a study of blood T cell repertoires in COVID-19. Across the study: T cells, B-cell-depleted T cells, or PBMCs supplied cDNA or gDNA.

Using immunoSEQ multiplex PCR, the repertoire was profiled, and TCRdb retains in-frame clones only, with some absent. The top ten clones hold approximately 0.84% of a sample with some 270,000 clones, around nine tenths of them seen once. Trimming cost V 2 bases and J 5 bases; bases outside gene matches: 12. This CDR3 has 16 residues. Germline V gene sequence: CDR1 SGHDT, CDR2 YYEEEE. This chain uses TRBV5-6 with TRBJ2-5; 7 nucleotides agree with TRBD2. The clonotype was recovered from a man younger than 45 with acute or convalescent COVID-19. Input material: peripheral blood. CDR3 nucleotides: TGTGCCAGCAGCTTCGTTCGTTCTGGGGGAGGGGAGACCCAGTACTTC. Translating it yields CASSFVRSGGGETQYF.